The T cell receptor beta chain described here comes from a study of shared clonotypes between healthy human individuals. On sorted subsets, replicate PCRs used about 180 ng DNA, or 25,000 to 35,000 T cell genomes. The method was immunoSEQ multiplex PCR; TCRdb's version includes in-frame clones alone and lacks a portion of them. This table has 330,000 or so clones, more than 60% appearing once. V gave up 3 bases and J gave up 1 base, with 13 bases separating them. CDR3 size: 15 residues. Per germline, CDR1 SGDLS and CDR2 YYNGEE. The receptor comes from a man younger than 40 in good health. Source material: memory CD4+ T cells sorted from blood. As to subset: CD45RA-negative fraction. The V and J genes are TRBV9 and TRBJ2-5; tentative D call: TRBD1 (6 bases). In DNA form, the CDR3 reads TGTGCCAGCAGCGGTGGTAGGACAGTCCAAGAGACCCAGTACTTC. Amino acid sequence: CASSGGRTVQETQYF.